These T cell receptor beta chains were read from a single sample in a study of T cell repertoires and Cas9 in healthy adults. TCRdb's copy holds only in-frame clones and misses some; the assay was immunoSEQ multiplex PCR. This sample carries about 24,000 clones, about 92% of them seen once, and the ten largest clones take about 0.69%. Source material: CD4+ effector T cells (CD127+, CD25-, CD137-, CD154-) from PBMCs; culture status not recorded. Source of these receptors: a human donor in good health. Both conserved end residues are part of each CDR3. D genes are given only for firm matches.

J gene | D gene | V gene | CDR3 protein | CDR3 DNA
TRBJ1-1 | NA | TRBV2 | CASSVQGVNTEAFF | TGTGCCAGCAGTGTTCAGGGTGTGAACACTGAAGCTTTCTTT
TRBJ2-5 | NA | TRBV10-1 | CASSPHRDIEETQYF | TGCGCCAGCAGTCCCCACCGGGACATCGAAGAGACCCAGTACTTC
TRBJ2-1 | NA | TRBV7-2 | CASSLARGSYNEQFF | TGTGCCAGCAGCTTAGCTCGGGGATCCTACAATGAGCAGTTCTTC
TRBJ2-5 | NA | TRBV5-4 | CASSLDSRGETQYF | TGTGCCAGCAGCTTGGATAGCCGCGGGGAGACCCAGTACTTC
TRBJ2-7 | NA | TRBV18 | CASSGGSHSYEQYF | TGTGCCAGCTCAGGGGGTAGCCACTCCTACGAGCAGTACTTC
TRBJ1-1 | TRBD1 | TRBV10-3 | CAISGTGTEFHTEAFF | TGTGCCATCAGTGGGACCGGGACAGAATTCCACACTGAAGCTTTCTTT
TRBJ1-2 | NA | TRBV11-2 | CASSLDLYQTNYGYTF | TGTGCCAGCAGCTTAGACCTGTATCAGACGAACTATGGCTACACCTTC
TRBJ1-1 | NA | TRBV6-5 | CASSYRLTGSTEAFF | TGTGCCAGCAGTTACAGGTTAACAGGGAGCACTGAAGCTTTCTTT
TRBJ2-5 | TRBD1 | TRBV6-5 | CASTDRGETQYF | TGTGCCAGCACTGACAGGGGGGAGACCCAGTACTTC
TRBJ1-2 | TRBD1 | TRBV19 | CASSNRGYYGYTF | TGTGCCAGTAGTAACAGGGGTTACTATGGCTACACCTTC
TRBJ2-7 | TRBD2 | TRBV6-1 | CASSEGAGLAGWEQYF | TGTGCCAGCAGTGAAGGAGCGGGACTAGCGGGGTGGGAGCAGTACTTC
TRBJ1-1 | NA | TRBV6-5 | CASSGQRATEAFF | TGTGCCAGCAGTGGGCAGAGGGCCACTGAAGCTTTCTTT
TRBJ1-6 | NA | TRBV10-2 | CATTTEWDSPLHF | TGCGCCACCACGACAGAGTGGGATTCACCCCTCCACTTT
TRBJ2-7 | NA | TRBV6-1 | CASSSPTALEQYF | TGTGCCAGCAGCTCCCCGACGGCCCTCGAGCAGTACTTC
TRBJ1-2 | NA | TRBV28 | CASSWSGGYTF | TGTGCCAGCAGTTGGAGCGGAGGCTACACCTTC
TRBJ2-7 | NA | TRBV10-1 | CASSESTRGYEQYF | TGCGCCAGCAGTGAGTCGACTCGGGGCTACGAGCAGTACTTC